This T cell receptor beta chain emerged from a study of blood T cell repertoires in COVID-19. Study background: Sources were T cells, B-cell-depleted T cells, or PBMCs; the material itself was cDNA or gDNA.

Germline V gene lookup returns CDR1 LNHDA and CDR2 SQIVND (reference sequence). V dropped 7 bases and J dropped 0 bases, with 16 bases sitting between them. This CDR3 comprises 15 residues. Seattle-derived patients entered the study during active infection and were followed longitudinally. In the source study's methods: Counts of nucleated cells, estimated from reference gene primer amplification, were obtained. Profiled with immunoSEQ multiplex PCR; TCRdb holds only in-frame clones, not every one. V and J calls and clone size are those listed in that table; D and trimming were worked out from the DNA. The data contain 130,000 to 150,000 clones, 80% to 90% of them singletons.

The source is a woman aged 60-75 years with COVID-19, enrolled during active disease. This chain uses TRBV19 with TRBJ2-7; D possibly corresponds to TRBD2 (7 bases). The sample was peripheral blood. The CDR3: CASTLKGGTSYEQYF. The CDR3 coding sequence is TGTGCCAGTACCCTCAAGGGGGGGACCTCCTACGAGCAGTACTTC.